This T cell receptor beta chain was sequenced in a study of blood T cell repertoires in COVID-19. Looking at the study overall: COVID-19 samples collected from the United States, Italy and Spain covered acute and convalescent phases. T cells, B-cell-depleted T cells, or PBMCs provided the cDNA or gDNA that served as material.

With V trimmed by 0 bases and J by 8 bases, 12 bases remained unmatched. The CDR3 loop spans 15 amino acids. The germline gives CDR1 SQVTM, CDR2 ANQGSEA. Patients of the Seattle cohort, enrolled during active infection, were followed longitudinally. In the authors' workflow: Amplification from reference gene primers served as the basis for estimated nucleated cell counts. Only in-frame clones appear in the TCRdb table, and some are missing; sequencing was by immunoSEQ multiplex PCR. Clonal size and the V and J genes are those of that table, whereas D and trimming came from the DNA. The sample gives some 270,000 clones, about 80% of which show up once; approximately 15% is in the top ten.

The sequence derives from a person aged 65 to 85 with COVID-19, enrolled during active disease. The chain links TRBV29-1 to TRBJ1-2; 7 bases are a match to TRBD1. Sequencing was done on a sample of peripheral blood. CDR3 in DNA: TGCAGCGTTGAAGATCACCTTGACAGGGCCGGGGGCTACACCTTC. Its translation is CSVEDHLDRAGGYTF.